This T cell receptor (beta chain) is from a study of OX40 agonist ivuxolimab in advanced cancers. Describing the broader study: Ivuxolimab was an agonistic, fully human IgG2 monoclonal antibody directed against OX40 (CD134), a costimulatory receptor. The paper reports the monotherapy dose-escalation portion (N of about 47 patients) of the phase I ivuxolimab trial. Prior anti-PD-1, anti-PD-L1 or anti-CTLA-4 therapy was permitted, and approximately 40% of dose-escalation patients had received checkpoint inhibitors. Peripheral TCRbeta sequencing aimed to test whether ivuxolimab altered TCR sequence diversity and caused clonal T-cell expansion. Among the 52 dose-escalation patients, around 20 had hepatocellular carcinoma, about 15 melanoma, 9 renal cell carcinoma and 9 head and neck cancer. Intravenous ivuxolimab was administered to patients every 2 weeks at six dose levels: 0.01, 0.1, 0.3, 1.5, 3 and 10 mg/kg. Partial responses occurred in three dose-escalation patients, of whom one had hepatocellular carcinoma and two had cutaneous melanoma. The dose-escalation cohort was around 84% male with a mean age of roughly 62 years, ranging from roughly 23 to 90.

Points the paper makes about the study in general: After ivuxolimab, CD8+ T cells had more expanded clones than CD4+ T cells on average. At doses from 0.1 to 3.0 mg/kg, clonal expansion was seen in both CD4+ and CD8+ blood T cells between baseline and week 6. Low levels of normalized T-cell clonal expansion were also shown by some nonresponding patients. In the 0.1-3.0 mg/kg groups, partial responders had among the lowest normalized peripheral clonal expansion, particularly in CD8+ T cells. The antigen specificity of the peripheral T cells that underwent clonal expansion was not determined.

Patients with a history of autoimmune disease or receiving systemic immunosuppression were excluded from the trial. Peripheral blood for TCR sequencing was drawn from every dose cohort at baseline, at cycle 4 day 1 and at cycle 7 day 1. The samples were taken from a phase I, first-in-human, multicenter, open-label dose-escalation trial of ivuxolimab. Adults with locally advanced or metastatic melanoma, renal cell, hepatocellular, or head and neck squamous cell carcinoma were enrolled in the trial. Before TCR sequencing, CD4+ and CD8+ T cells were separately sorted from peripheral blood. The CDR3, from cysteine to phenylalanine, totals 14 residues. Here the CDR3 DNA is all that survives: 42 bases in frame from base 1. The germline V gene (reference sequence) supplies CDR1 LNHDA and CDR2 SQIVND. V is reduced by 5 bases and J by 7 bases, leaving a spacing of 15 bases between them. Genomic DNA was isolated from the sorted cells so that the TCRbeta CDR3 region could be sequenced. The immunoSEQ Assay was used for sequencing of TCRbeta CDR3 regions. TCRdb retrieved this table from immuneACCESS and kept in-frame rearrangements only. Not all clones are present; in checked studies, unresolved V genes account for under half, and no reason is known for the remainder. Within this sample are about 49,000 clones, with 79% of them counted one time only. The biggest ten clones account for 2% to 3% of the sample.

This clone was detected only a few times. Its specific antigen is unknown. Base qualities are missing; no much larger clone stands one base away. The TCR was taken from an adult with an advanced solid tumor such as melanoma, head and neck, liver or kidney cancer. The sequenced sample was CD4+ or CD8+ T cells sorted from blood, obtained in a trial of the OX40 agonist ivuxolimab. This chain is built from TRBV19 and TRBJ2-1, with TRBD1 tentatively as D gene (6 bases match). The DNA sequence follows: TGTGCCAGTAGTGCGTTACAGGGTTTGAATGAGCAGTTCTTC. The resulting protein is CASSALQGLNEQFF. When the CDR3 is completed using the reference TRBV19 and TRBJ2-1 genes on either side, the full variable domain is DGGITQSPKYLFRKEGQNVTLSCEQNLNHDAMYWYRQDPGQGLRLIYYSQIVNDFQKGDIAEGYSVSREKKESFPLTVTSAQKNPTAFYLCASSALQGLNEQFFGPGTRLTVL.